This paragraph covers one T cell receptor (beta chain) sequence. Its antigen is currently unknown. Germline V gene sequence: CDR1 LNHDA, CDR2 SQIVND (reference sequence). V shed 3 bases and J shed 10 bases, with 13 bases lying between them. The CDR3 consists of 13 residues. The source of the sample is a study of glioma-infiltrating T cells after dendritic cell vaccination. Study-level background: Autologous tumor lysate-pulsed dendritic cell vaccination was given between about 2002 and 2013. The vaccine used monocyte-derived dendritic cells pulsed overnight with autologous tumor lysate.

Up to 2 ug genomic DNA was used for TCRB CDR3 amplification. This table comes from immunoSEQ multiplex PCR, and its TCRdb copy is limited to in-frame clones, with some not included. Here the sample spans about 73,000 clones, roughly 80% being singletons. Whole-study findings and limits: Only a small number of patients had complete blood and tumor samples.

The source is a human donor with glioblastoma. The source material was blood, sampled before dendritic cell vaccination. This rearrangement joins TRBV19 to TRBJ1-5; D might be TRBD1 (5 bases). The CDR3 loop is CASSMAIDSPQHF. DNA for the CDR3: TGTGCCAGTAGTATGGCGATCGACAGCCCCCAGCATTTT.